In this sample, the clone carrying this T cell receptor beta chain turned up a few times. Antigen unknown. The data belong to a study of CD8+ T cells in alopecia areata. Study as a whole: Those patients who were treated received oral tofacitinib, which was given at 5 to 10 mg twice daily for moderate-to-severe alopecia areata. Tofacitinib dosing lasted 6 to 18 months, which was then followed by 6 months off drug.

Alopecia areata patients had lesional scalp punch biopsies and peripheral blood taken from them. Regarding the study as a whole: It was less clear whether patients shared TCRs than it was in mice, possibly because of HLA.

Trimming shortened V by 4 bases and J by 10 bases, and 23 bases separated the two germline ends. The CDR3 has 15 amino acids. Germline lookup yields CDR1 SGHKS and CDR2 YYEKEE (reference sequence). Investigators isolated RNA and reverse transcribed it into cDNA to act as the sequencing template. Sequencing was performed with immunoSEQ multiplex PCR; in TCRdb, only in-frame clones are kept and a portion is missing. Of approximately 180,000 clones listed, 59% were seen once; the top ten hold under 15%. The receptor was isolated from a human donor with alopecia areata. This material consisted of CD4+ T cells sorted from blood, taken at week 0. The chain recombines TRBV5-5 with TRBJ2-5, with D unresolved. CDR3 protein: CASSQDLQRALDQYF. The CDR3 bases are TGTGCCAGCAGCCAAGATCTTCAAAGGGCCCTTGACCAGTACTTC.